A selection of T cell receptor beta chains follows, all from one sample in a study of human CD8 memory T cell subsets. After re-calling the 5' RACE reads, TCRdb lists one entry per CDR3 protein, DNA absent. The sample holds approximately 12,000 distinct CDR3 sequences. Sequencing was done on a sample of CD8+ T cells from PBMCs. All receptors come from a human donor in good health. Each CDR3 is given with its conserved first and last residue. Clone size is stated in some rows and not others, as once, few, many or a class when expanded.

CDR3 protein: CSAREIGGDLYEQYF
clone size: NA
V gene: TRBV20-1
J gene: TRBJ2-7

CDR3 protein: CASSLHGGRGNEQFF
clone size: NA
V gene: TRBV7-8
J gene: TRBJ2-1

CDR3 protein: CASSSPGQSYEQYF
clone size: NA
V gene: TRBV12-3/TRBV12-4
J gene: TRBJ2-7

CDR3 protein: CASRTAPLYEQYF
clone size: NA
V gene: TRBV6-5
J gene: TRBJ2-7

CDR3 protein: CASSYGTANQPQHF
clone size: medium-sized
V gene: TRBV28
J gene: TRBJ1-5

CDR3 protein: CSARPTSGDYYEQYF
clone size: NA
V gene: TRBV20-1
J gene: TRBJ2-7

CDR3 protein: CASSSGTGGSGYTF
clone size: NA
V gene: TRBV9
J gene: TRBJ1-2

CDR3 protein: CSVEGDSGNTIYF
clone size: large
V gene: TRBV29-1
J gene: TRBJ1-3

CDR3 protein: CASSFPGTGQFF
clone size: NA
V gene: TRBV27
J gene: TRBJ2-1

CDR3 protein: CASSLPLAGGPQQETQYF
clone size: NA
V gene: TRBV28
J gene: TRBJ2-5

CDR3 protein: CASSFSTYEQYF
clone size: NA
V gene: TRBV28
J gene: TRBJ2-7

CDR3 protein: CASSLAGPMNTEAFF
clone size: NA
V gene: TRBV7-8
J gene: TRBJ1-1

CDR3 protein: CASKGLRTQYF
clone size: NA
V gene: TRBV28
J gene: TRBJ2-3

CDR3 protein: CASSKMAGANQPQHF
clone size: NA
V gene: TRBV7-9
J gene: TRBJ1-5

CDR3 protein: CASSLDSTDTQYF
clone size: NA
V gene: TRBV7-9
J gene: TRBJ2-3

CDR3 protein: CASSAAGGIGHGYTF
clone size: NA
V gene: TRBV9
J gene: TRBJ1-2

CDR3 protein: CSVEGGEGYEQYF
clone size: medium-sized
V gene: TRBV29-1
J gene: TRBJ2-7

CDR3 protein: CASSYSPDPSYEQYF
clone size: NA
V gene: TRBV6-6
J gene: TRBJ2-7

CDR3 protein: CASSSPAGGPDNEQFF
clone size: NA
V gene: TRBV6-2/TRBV6-3
J gene: TRBJ2-1

CDR3 protein: CASRRDSSYNSPLHF
clone size: NA
V gene: TRBV14
J gene: TRBJ1-6

CDR3 protein: CASSLQGHNEQFF
clone size: NA
V gene: TRBV7-9
J gene: TRBJ2-1

CDR3 protein: CASSLRQGPDTQYF
clone size: medium-sized
V gene: TRBV5-5
J gene: TRBJ2-3

CDR3 protein: CANRGQKDTEAFF
clone size: NA
V gene: TRBV6-1
J gene: TRBJ1-1

CDR3 protein: CASSLGRTGGLFDPYEQYF
clone size: NA
V gene: TRBV7-9
J gene: TRBJ2-7

CDR3 protein: CASMGETGAYNEQFF
clone size: NA
V gene: TRBV19
J gene: TRBJ2-1

CDR3 protein: CASSPPLAGAYEQYF
clone size: NA
V gene: TRBV5-6
J gene: TRBJ2-7

CDR3 protein: CASSFLKNTEAFF
clone size: NA
V gene: TRBV7-4
J gene: TRBJ1-1

CDR3 protein: CASRTTSGTTYEQYF
clone size: NA
V gene: TRBV27
J gene: TRBJ2-7

CDR3 protein: CASSYSFLDRGGDGYTF
clone size: NA
V gene: TRBV6-6
J gene: TRBJ1-2

CDR3 protein: CSAPRGGYEQYF
clone size: medium-sized
V gene: TRBV20-1
J gene: TRBJ2-7

CDR3 protein: CAISGGTETYNEQFF
clone size: NA
V gene: TRBV10-3
J gene: TRBJ2-1

CDR3 protein: CASTAGLAGGRYEQYF
clone size: NA
V gene: TRBV2
J gene: TRBJ2-7